The 11 T cell receptor beta chains given below trace back to one sample, sequenced in a study of blood T cell repertoires in COVID-19. Profiled with immunoSEQ multiplex PCR; TCRdb holds only in-frame clones, not every one. There are about 14,000 clones in the sample; roughly 87% occur only once, and around 5.4% lies in the top ten. Specimen: peripheral blood. The receptors here all came from a human donor in a cohort sampled during active COVID-19.

The gene calls are TRBV30 and TRBJ1-2; 9 bases line up with TRBD1. V gave up 3 bases and J gave up 5 bases; unmatched junction bases: 13. This CDR3 has 16 residues. CDR1 is GTSNPN, CDR2 SVGIG, per germline (reference sequence). Here the CDR3 DNA reads TGTGCCTGGAGCCGGGACAGGGCGAAACAAAGATATGGCTACACCTTC. Translated, it gives CAWSRDRAKQRYGYTF. Full variable domain (rest looked up from reference TRBV30 and TRBJ1-2): SQTIHQWPATLVQPVGSPLSLECTVEGTSNPNLYWYRQAAGRGLQLLFYSVGIGQISSEVPQNLSASRPQDRQFILSSKKLLLSDSGFYLCAWSRDRAKQRYGYTFGSGTRLTVV.

J is TRBJ2-7 and V is TRBV7-9; 9 bases are a match to TRBD2. After removal of 5 bases from V and 3 bases from J, the junction contained 5 bases not matched to a gene. Germline-derived CDR1 and CDR2 are SEHNR and FQNEAQ (reference sequence). CDR3 length: 14 residues. CDR3 residues: CASSAGLANYEQYF. For the CDR3, the DNA is TGTGCCAGCAGCGCGGGACTAGCCAACTACGAGCAGTACTTC.

For the CDR3, the DNA is TGCGCCAGCAGCCCCGGTTTTAGCGGTAGCACAGATACGCAGTATTTT. Residues: CASSPGFSGSTDTQYF. The gene calls are TRBV5-1 and TRBJ2-3; tentative D call: TRBD2 (6 bases). CDR3 length equals 16 residues. Trimming took 4 bases from V and 0 from J, leaving 15 bases between them. Germline V gene lookup returns CDR1 SGHRS and CDR2 YFSETQ.

J is TRBJ1-2 and V is TRBV6-5, with D possibly TRBD1 on 6 matching bases. V shed 10 bases and J shed 8 bases, with 17 bases lying between them. CDR3 length: 12 amino acids. Germline V gene sequence: CDR1 MNHEY, CDR2 SVGAGI. The CDR3 nucleotides read TGTGCCACCAGGGACACCGCGGGGGGCTACACCTTC. Translated, it gives CATRDTAGGYTF.

The rearrangement uses TRBV10-3 and TRBJ2-7; tentative D call: TRBD1 (6 bases). Germline CDR1 and CDR2: ENHRY and SYGVKD. The CDR3 loop spans 15 amino acids. V shed 8 bases and J shed 0 bases, with 17 bases lying between them. CDR3 DNA sequence: TGTGCCATCGCGCCCCAGACAGGCCTCTCCTACGAGCAGTACTTC. This gives the protein CAIAPQTGLSYEQYF.

This chain links TRBV9 with TRBJ2-2; 8 bases agree with TRBD2. CDR3 length: 15 residues. Germline V gene lookup returns CDR1 SGDLS and CDR2 YYNGEE. V lost 3 bases and J lost 0; bases outside the gene matches: 1. This chain's CDR3 is CASSGGLANTGELFF. CDR3 DNA sequence: TGTGCCAGCAGCGGGGGACTAGCGAACACCGGGGAGCTGTTTTTT.

This clone was detected once. The V gene is TRBV6-5, the J gene TRBJ2-7, with a possible D match to TRBD2 (5 bases). The CDR3 runs 15 residues. In germline, CDR1 is MNHEY, CDR2 SVGAGI. The V end was cut by 5 bases, the J end by 1 base, with 15 bases between. CDR3 nucleotides: TGTGCCAGCAGTAAGGCAGCGGCATCATCCTACGAGCAGTACTTC. Protein: CASSKAAASSYEQYF.

The chain has TRBV4-3 and TRBJ2-6; 10 nucleotides agree with TRBD2. V lost 1 base, J lost 1 base, and 4 bases stayed unmatched. Germline CDR1 LGHNA, CDR2 YSLEER. This CDR3 spans 18 amino acids. DNA of the CDR3: TGCGCCAGCAGCCAAGCTAGCGGGAGAGTGTCTGGGGCCAACGTCCTGACTTTC. Translation gives CASSQASGRVSGANVLTF.

CDR3 DNA: TGTGCCAGCAGCTTAGATCCGGGGACTAGACGAAATACGCAGTATTTT. Protein: CASSLDPGTRRNTQYF. The chain has TRBV11-2 and TRBJ2-3; 8 bases match TRBD2. J was trimmed by 7 bases and V by 0 bases; bases with no gene match: 9. CDR3 length equals 16 residues. The germline V gene encodes CDR1 SGHAT and CDR2 FQNNGV.

V and J are TRBV2 and TRBJ2-1; 10 bases align to TRBD1. Trimming cost V 3 bases and J 6 bases; bases outside gene matches: 5. CDR3 length: 15 amino acids. Germline V gene data show CDR1 as SNHLY and CDR2 as FYNNEI. CDR3 in amino acids: CASSERQGAGNEQFF. CDR3 DNA sequence: TGTGCCAGCAGTGAGCGACAGGGGGCAGGCAATGAGCAGTTCTTC.

This rearrangement joins TRBV4-1 to TRBJ2-2; 11 nucleotides line up with TRBD2. CDR3 size: 17 residues. CDR1 and CDR2 from the germline V gene are MGHRA and YSYEKL. The J segment lost 2 bases and the V segment lost 3 bases, leaving 5 bases of the junction unmatched. The CDR3 here is CASSHFTSGGNTGELFF. Here the CDR3 DNA reads TGCGCCAGCAGCCACTTTACTAGCGGGGGTAACACCGGGGAGCTGTTTTTT.